Included here is one T cell receptor (beta chain) sequence, with context. The CDR3 runs 11 residues. CDR1 is DFQATT, CDR2 SNEGSKA, per germline (reference sequence). Trimming took 3 bases from V and 12 from J, leaving 12 bases between them. This record belongs to a study of T-cell reconstitution after alpha-beta-depleted transplantation in children. The TCRbeta library was prepared with unique molecular identifiers. TCRdb redid the calling of the PCR reads with MiXCR, one entry per CDR3 protein. The repertoire includes some 830,000 distinct CDR3 sequences, roughly 15% of them detected once, and around 5% sits in the top ten.

Here the sequenced sample was PBMCs, mostly from graft donor cells, taken 360 days after TCRalphabeta/CD19-depleted stem cell transplant. The clonotype was recovered from a male patient between 5 and 17 years old who had a stem cell transplant for acute lymphoblastic leukemia, so the T cells may come from the graft donor. The V call is TRBV20-1, the J call TRBJ2-1; D is unresolved. The CDR3, as DNA: TGCAGTGCTAGGAGTTACATGTGGCAGTTCTTC. This sequence encodes CSARSYMWQFF.